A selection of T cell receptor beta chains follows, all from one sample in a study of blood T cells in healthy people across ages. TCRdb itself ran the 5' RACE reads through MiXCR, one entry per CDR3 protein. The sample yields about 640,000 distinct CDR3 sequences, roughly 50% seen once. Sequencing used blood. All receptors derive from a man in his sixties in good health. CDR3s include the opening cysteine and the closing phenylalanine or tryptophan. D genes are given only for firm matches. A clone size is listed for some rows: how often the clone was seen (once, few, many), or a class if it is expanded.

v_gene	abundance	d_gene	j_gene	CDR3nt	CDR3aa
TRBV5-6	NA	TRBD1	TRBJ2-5	TGTGCCAGCAGCTTGAGAAAGGGGGCGATTTGGGAGACCCAGTACTTC	CASSLRKGAIWETQYF
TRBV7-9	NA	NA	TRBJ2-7	TGTGCCAGCAGCTTAGGGGGGCGCATCAACGAGCAGTACTTC	CASSLGGRINEQYF
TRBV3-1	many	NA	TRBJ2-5	TGTGCCAGCAGCCAAGAAAGTTCGGGAGAGACCCAGTACTTC	CASSQESSGETQYF
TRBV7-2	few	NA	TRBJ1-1	TGTGCCAGCAGCTGGAACAGGAACACTGAAGCTTTCTTT	CASSWNRNTEAFF
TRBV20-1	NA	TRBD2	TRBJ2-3	TGCAGTGCTCAACACCTCGGGCTAGCGGGGTACACAGATACGCAGTATTTT	CSAQHLGLAGYTDTQYF
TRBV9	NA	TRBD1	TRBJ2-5	TGTACCAGCAGCGTAGCAACAGGGGGCAAAGAGACCCAGTACTTC	CTSSVATGGKETQYF
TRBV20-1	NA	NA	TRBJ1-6	TGCAGTGCTAGACATAGGGAGGGTACAGGGAATCGGGATAATTCACCCCTCCACTTT	CSARHREGTGNRDNSPLHF
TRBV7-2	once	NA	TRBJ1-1	TGTGCCAGCAGCTTAGCCACAGGGAGGAACACTGAAGCTTTCTTT	CASSLATGRNTEAFF
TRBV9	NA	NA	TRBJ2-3	TGTGCCAGCAGCGCATTTCATGGGACCACAGATACGCAGTATTTT	CASSAFHGTTDTQYF
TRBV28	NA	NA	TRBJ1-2	TGTGCCAGCAGACCAGGGGTGCAATATGGCTACACCTTC	CASRPGVQYGYTF
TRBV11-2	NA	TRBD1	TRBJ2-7	TGTGCCAGCAGCTTATATCAGGGGGTCTACGAGCAGTACTTC	CASSLYQGVYEQYF
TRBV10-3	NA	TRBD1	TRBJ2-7	TGTGCCTCCTCCGGGACAGCGGTCGAGCAGTACTTC	CASSGTAVEQYF
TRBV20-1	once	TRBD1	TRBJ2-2	TGCAGTGCTAAGAGGGCAGGGGGACCCGGGGAGCTGTTTTTT	CSAKRAGGPGELFF
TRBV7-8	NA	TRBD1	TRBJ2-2	TGTGCCAGCAGCTTAGAGACAGGGGTCACCGGGGAGCTGTTTTTT	CASSLETGVTGELFF
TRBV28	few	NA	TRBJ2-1	TGTGCCAGCTGCCCAGGCGGCCCCTACCCGAATGAGCAGTTCTTC	CASCPGGPYPNEQFF
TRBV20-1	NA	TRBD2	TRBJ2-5	TGCAGTGCTAGACACGGCCTTACTAGCGGGATACAAGAGACCCAGTACTTC	CSARHGLTSGIQETQYF
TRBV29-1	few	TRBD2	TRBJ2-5	TGCAGCGTCCTCCCTAGCGGGGGGCACCAAGAGACCCAGTACTTC	CSVLPSGGHQETQYF
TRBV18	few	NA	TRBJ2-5	TGTGCCAGCTCACCCCCACAGGATCAAGAGACCCAGTACTTC	CASSPPQDQETQYF
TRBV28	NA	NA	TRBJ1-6	TGTGCCAGCAGTTTGGGGAGGGGGTCCTATAATTCACCCCTCCACTTT	CASSLGRGSYNSPLHF
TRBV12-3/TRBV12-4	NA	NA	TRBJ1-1	TGTGCCACCCGTGTCTGGGGCACTGAAGCTTTCTTT	CATRVWGTEAFF
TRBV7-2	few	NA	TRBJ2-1	TGTGCCAGCAGCTTTACCGGGACGGAGCAGTTCTTC	CASSFTGTEQFF
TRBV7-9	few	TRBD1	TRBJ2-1	TGTGCCAGCAGCCCCTGGGGGACAGGGGGCTCTAATGAGCAGTTCTTC	CASSPWGTGGSNEQFF
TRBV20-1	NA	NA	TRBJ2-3	TGCAGTGCTGGGGGGGCCCTGACAAGCACAGATACGCAGTATTTT	CSAGGALTSTDTQYF
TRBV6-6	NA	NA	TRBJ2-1	TGTGCCAGCAGTTATTCCGATGAGCAGTTCTTC	CASSYSDEQFF
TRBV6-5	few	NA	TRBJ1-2	TGTGCCAGCACCGACGCGTGGGGCAGGGATCGCGGCTACACCTTC	CASTDAWGRDRGYTF
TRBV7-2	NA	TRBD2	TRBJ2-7	TGTGCCAGCAGCCCCCGCAGGGCTAGCGGGGGAACCTACGAGCAGTACTTC	CASSPRRASGGTYEQYF
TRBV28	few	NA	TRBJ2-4	TGTGCCAGCAGTACCGCTGGCCGAAACATTCAGTACTTC	CASSTAGRNIQYF
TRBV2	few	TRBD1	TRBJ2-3	TGTGCCAGCACCGCCCAGGGGGAGTTCACAGATACGCAGTATTTT	CASTAQGEFTDTQYF
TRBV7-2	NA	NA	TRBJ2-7	TGTGCCAGCAGCTTAGAGACTACCTACGAGCAGTACTTC	CASSLETTYEQYF
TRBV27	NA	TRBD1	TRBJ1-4	TGTGCCAGCAGGGATCGGACAGGGGGCGGGGAAAAACTGTTTTTT	CASRDRTGGGEKLFF
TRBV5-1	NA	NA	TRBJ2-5	TGCGCCAGCGGCGCTAATGGAGAGACCCAGTACTTC	CASGANGETQYF
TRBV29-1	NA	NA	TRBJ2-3	TGCAGCGTTGGAGGAGGTAGCACAGATACGCAGTATTTT	CSVGGGSTDTQYF
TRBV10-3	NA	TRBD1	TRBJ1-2	TGTGCCATCAGTGATAGACAGGGGTCATATGGCTACACCTTC	CAISDRQGSYGYTF
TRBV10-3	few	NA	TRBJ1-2	TGTGCCATCACTGAATCAGGGGAGCGGCACTATGGCTACACCTTC	CAITESGERHYGYTF
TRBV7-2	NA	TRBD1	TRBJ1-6	TGTGCCAGCAGCTTCAGACAGGGGATTCAGTCACCCCTCCACTTT	CASSFRQGIQSPLHF
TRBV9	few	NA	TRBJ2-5	TGTGCCAGCAGCGATGGGAGTTGGGACTTCCAAGAGACCCAGTACTTC	CASSDGSWDFQETQYF
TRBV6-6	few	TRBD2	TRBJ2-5	TGTGCCAGCGGTCGCGGGGAGGGAGAGACCCAGTACTTC	CASGRGEGETQYF
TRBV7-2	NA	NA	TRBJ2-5	TGTGCCAGCAGCCGGGCGGGGACGGCGTGGGGAGAGACCCAGTACTTC	CASSRAGTAWGETQYF
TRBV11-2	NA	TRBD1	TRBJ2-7	TGTGCCAGCAGCCAACAGGGGTTCGAGCAGTACTTC	CASSQQGFEQYF
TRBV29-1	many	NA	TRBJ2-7	TGCAGCGTCGCCCAAAGGGGCGAGCAGTACTTC	CSVAQRGEQYF
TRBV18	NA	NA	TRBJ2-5	TGTGCCAGCTCACCATCTCAAGGAGGGGAGACCCAGTACTTC	CASSPSQGGETQYF
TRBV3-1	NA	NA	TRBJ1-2	TGTGCCAGCAGCGACACAGGGTCTCGAGGCTACACCTTC	CASSDTGSRGYTF
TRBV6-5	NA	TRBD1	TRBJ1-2	TGTGCCAGCAGGGACAGGGGGCGCGCCAACTATGGCTACACCTTC	CASRDRGRANYGYTF
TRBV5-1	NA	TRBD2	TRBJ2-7	TGCGCCAGCAGGCGCGGGACTAGCGGGGGACTGTACAATGAGCAGTACTTC	CASRRGTSGGLYNEQYF
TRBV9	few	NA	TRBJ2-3	TGTGCCAGCAGCGTCGTGGGGAGCACAGATACGCAGTATTTT	CASSVVGSTDTQYF
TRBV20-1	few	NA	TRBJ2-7	TGCAGTGCTAGAGGGGACTCCACCTACGAGCAGTACTTC	CSARGDSTYEQYF
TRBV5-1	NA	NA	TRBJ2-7	TGCGCCAGCAGCTTCGGCAGGAGAACCTACGAGCAGTACTTC	CASSFGRRTYEQYF
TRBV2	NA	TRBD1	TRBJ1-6	TGTGCCAGCTATTACCTCCGGGACAGGGGAACACCCCTCCACTTT	CASYYLRDRGTPLHF
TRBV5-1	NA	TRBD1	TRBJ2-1	TGCGCCAGCAGCGTGAGACAGGGCGGCAATGAGCAGTTCTTC	CASSVRQGGNEQFF
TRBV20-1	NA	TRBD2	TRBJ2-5	TGCAGTTCAGAGGCTAGCGGAAAAGAGACCCAGTACTTC	CSSEASGKETQYF
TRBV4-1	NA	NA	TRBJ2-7	TGCGCCAGCAGCCAAGCTGACGGACGCTCCTACGAGCAGTACTTC	CASSQADGRSYEQYF
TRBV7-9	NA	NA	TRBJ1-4	TGTGCCAGCAGCACTTGGACGGCAGCTAATGAAAAACTGTTTTTT	CASSTWTAANEKLFF
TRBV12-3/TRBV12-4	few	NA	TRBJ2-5	TGTGCCAGCAGTGGTAGCCACACCGGGGCCCAGTACTTC	CASSGSHTGAQYF
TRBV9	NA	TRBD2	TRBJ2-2	TGTGCCAGCAGCGTTGGACTAGCGGGGGGCAGGACCGGGGAGCTGTTTTTT	CASSVGLAGGRTGELFF
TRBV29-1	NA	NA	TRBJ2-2	TGCAGCGTTGCCAGACAGAACACCGGGGAGCTGTTTTTT	CSVARQNTGELFF
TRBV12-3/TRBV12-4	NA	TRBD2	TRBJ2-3	TGTGCCTGCAGTTTAGCGCTAGCGGGGCGCACAGATACGCAGTATTTT	CACSLALAGRTDTQYF